Listed below are T cell receptor beta chains from one sample, sequenced in a study of T cell repertoires in cytomegalovirus infection. A single record per CDR3 protein comes from TCRdb applying MiXCR to the reads. The data show about 140,000 distinct CDR3 sequences, 6.5% seen once. The sample consisted of PBMCs. The receptors here all came from a human donor in good health (CMV status not recorded). Some clones in this sample may be carry-over from other donors' samples. Each CDR3 is given with its conserved first and last residue. D genes are given only for firm matches. Only some rows state a clone size, as once, few, many or a class for expanded clones.

j_gene: TRBJ2-2
abundance: .
d_gene: TRBD1
v_gene: TRBV5-4
CDR3aa: CASSLLAGGFTGELFF
CDR3nt: TGTGCCAGCAGCTTGCTAGCAGGGGGCTTTACCGGGGAGCTGTTTTTT

j_gene: TRBJ1-2
abundance: many
d_gene: .
v_gene: TRBV7-2
CDR3aa: CASSFAANYGYTF
CDR3nt: TGTGCCAGCAGCTTTGCGGCAAACTATGGCTACACCTTC

j_gene: TRBJ2-7
abundance: few
d_gene: .
v_gene: TRBV20-1
CDR3aa: CSAMGGLWSSYEQYF
CDR3nt: TGCAGCGCAATGGGCGGCTTGTGGAGCTCCTACGAGCAGTACTTC

j_gene: TRBJ2-3
abundance: many
d_gene: TRBD2
v_gene: TRBV2
CDR3aa: CASGTSGGTDTQYF
CDR3nt: TGTGCGTCCGGGACTAGCGGGGGCACAGATACGCAGTATTTT

j_gene: TRBJ1-2
abundance: many
d_gene: .
v_gene: TRBV20-1
CDR3aa: CSAVPTPYGYTF
CDR3nt: TGCAGTGCAGTACCTACCCCCTATGGCTACACCTTC

j_gene: TRBJ2-3
abundance: few
d_gene: .
v_gene: TRBV29-1
CDR3aa: CSVEGTARTDTQYF
CDR3nt: TGCAGCGTTGAAGGTACCGCCCGCACAGATACGCAGTATTTT

j_gene: TRBJ1-1
abundance: many
d_gene: .
v_gene: TRBV2
CDR3aa: CASQYDPNTEAFF
CDR3nt: TGTGCCAGTCAATATGACCCGAACACTGAAGCTTTCTTT

j_gene: TRBJ2-5
abundance: few
d_gene: .
v_gene: TRBV29-1
CDR3aa: CSVEDRGETQYF
CDR3nt: TGCAGCGTTGAAGACAGGGGAGAGACCCAGTACTTC

j_gene: TRBJ1-1
abundance: many
d_gene: TRBD1
v_gene: TRBV5-6
CDR3aa: CASSGGQGYTEAFF
CDR3nt: TGTGCCAGCAGCGGCGGACAGGGCTACACTGAAGCTTTCTTT

j_gene: TRBJ1-5
abundance: many
d_gene: .
v_gene: TRBV10-3
CDR3aa: CAISADSDQPQHF
CDR3nt: TGTGCCATCAGTGCCGACTCCGATCAGCCCCAGCATTTT

j_gene: TRBJ1-2
abundance: many
d_gene: TRBD1
v_gene: TRBV6-2/TRBV6-3
CDR3aa: CASTEGTGGGYTF
CDR3nt: TGTGCCAGCACCGAAGGGACAGGGGGCGGCTACACCTTC

j_gene: TRBJ2-5
abundance: many
d_gene: .
v_gene: TRBV11-1
CDR3aa: CASRRSYTQETQYF
CDR3nt: TGTGCCAGCAGACGCTCCTACACCCAAGAGACCCAGTACTTC

j_gene: TRBJ2-7
abundance: many
d_gene: .
v_gene: TRBV28
CDR3aa: CASSWRQPYEQYF
CDR3nt: TGTGCCAGCAGTTGGAGGCAGCCCTACGAGCAGTACTTC

j_gene: TRBJ2-1
abundance: .
d_gene: TRBD2
v_gene: TRBV20-1
CDR3aa: CSARIGGGANNEQFF
CDR3nt: TGCAGTGCTAGGATAGGCGGGGGGGCGAACAATGAGCAGTTCTTC

j_gene: TRBJ2-3
abundance: many
d_gene: TRBD2
v_gene: TRBV7-2
CDR3aa: CASSLPGLAGGLDTQYF
CDR3nt: TGTGCCAGCAGCTTACCGGGACTAGCGGGGGGTCTTGATACGCAGTATTTT

j_gene: TRBJ1-3
abundance: many
d_gene: .
v_gene: TRBV7-2
CDR3aa: CASSPGHTGNTIYF
CDR3nt: TGTGCCAGCAGCCCCGGACACACCGGAAACACCATATATTTT

j_gene: TRBJ2-6
abundance: .
d_gene: TRBD1
v_gene: TRBV12-3/TRBV12-4
CDR3aa: CASSLWTGGTGANVLTF
CDR3nt: TGTGCCAGCAGTCTATGGACAGGTGGGACTGGGGCCAACGTCCTGACTTTC

j_gene: TRBJ2-1
abundance: many
d_gene: TRBD2
v_gene: TRBV2
CDR3aa: CASSAPTSGGGPEQFF
CDR3nt: TGTGCCAGCAGTGCCCCGACTAGCGGGGGTGGCCCTGAGCAGTTCTTC

j_gene: TRBJ1-3
abundance: many
d_gene: .
v_gene: TRBV20-1
CDR3aa: CSARKQFSGNTIYF
CDR3nt: TGCAGTGCTAGAAAGCAGTTCTCTGGAAACACCATATATTTT

j_gene: TRBJ2-7
abundance: many
d_gene: TRBD1
v_gene: TRBV4-3
CDR3aa: CASSHGTGIAYEQYF
CDR3nt: TGCGCCAGCAGCCACGGGACAGGGATCGCCTACGAGCAGTACTTC

j_gene: TRBJ1-4
abundance: .
d_gene: TRBD1
v_gene: TRBV7-9
CDR3aa: CASSATGGREKLFF
CDR3nt: TGTGCCAGCAGCGCGACAGGGGGCAGGGAAAAACTGTTTTTT

j_gene: TRBJ2-7
abundance: many
d_gene: .
v_gene: TRBV19
CDR3aa: CASSVTGKGYEQYF
CDR3nt: TGTGCCAGTAGTGTAACAGGGAAAGGCTACGAGCAGTACTTC

j_gene: TRBJ2-2
abundance: few
d_gene: .
v_gene: TRBV11-2
CDR3aa: CASGKYTGELFF
CDR3nt: TGTGCCAGCGGTAAATACACCGGGGAGCTGTTTTTT

j_gene: TRBJ2-3
abundance: .
d_gene: TRBD2
v_gene: TRBV4-1
CDR3aa: CASSHGRGGGGTQYF
CDR3nt: TGCGCCAGCAGCCACGGGCGGGGCGGGGGTGGTACGCAGTATTTT

j_gene: TRBJ2-3
abundance: many
d_gene: TRBD2
v_gene: TRBV2
CDR3aa: CASRYRGGRLADTQYF
CDR3nt: TGTGCCAGCAGGTATCGGGGGGGCCGGTTAGCAGATACGCAGTATTTT

j_gene: TRBJ1-5
abundance: few
d_gene: TRBD1
v_gene: TRBV29-1
CDR3aa: CSVGTALDQPQHF
CDR3nt: TGCAGCGTCGGGACAGCTCTTGATCAGCCCCAGCATTTT

j_gene: TRBJ2-3
abundance: many
d_gene: TRBD2
v_gene: TRBV15
CDR3aa: CATSRETSGYTDTQYF
CDR3nt: TGTGCCACCAGCAGAGAGACTAGCGGTTACACAGATACGCAGTATTTT

j_gene: TRBJ2-1
abundance: many
d_gene: .
v_gene: TRBV7-8
CDR3aa: CASSTGGPNEQFF
CDR3nt: TGTGCCAGCAGTACGGGGGGCCCCAATGAGCAGTTCTTC

j_gene: TRBJ2-5
abundance: many
d_gene: .
v_gene: TRBV28
CDR3aa: CASSSGRETQYF
CDR3nt: TGTGCCAGCAGTTCGGGTCGGGAGACCCAGTACTTC

j_gene: TRBJ1-1
abundance: many
d_gene: .
v_gene: TRBV6-5
CDR3aa: CASSYSIRADTEAFF
CDR3nt: TGTGCCAGCAGTTACTCGATCAGGGCGGACACTGAAGCTTTCTTT

j_gene: TRBJ2-1
abundance: many
d_gene: TRBD2
v_gene: TRBV7-8
CDR3aa: CASSLVVRGGYRNEQFF
CDR3nt: TGTGCCAGCAGCTTAGTAGTGCGGGGGGGATATAGGAATGAGCAGTTCTTC

j_gene: TRBJ2-2
abundance: many
d_gene: .
v_gene: TRBV11-3
CDR3aa: CASSFANTGELFF
CDR3nt: TGTGCCAGCAGCTTCGCGAACACCGGGGAGCTGTTTTTT

j_gene: TRBJ2-2
abundance: many
d_gene: .
v_gene: TRBV7-8
CDR3aa: CASSLRNTGELFF
CDR3nt: TGTGCCAGCAGCTTAAGGAACACCGGGGAGCTGTTTTTT

j_gene: TRBJ2-5
abundance: .
d_gene: .
v_gene: TRBV7-8
CDR3aa: CASSSGSRVQETQYF
CDR3nt: TGTGCCAGCAGCTCCGGGTCGAGGGTTCAAGAGACCCAGTACTTC

j_gene: TRBJ1-5
abundance: few
d_gene: .
v_gene: TRBV15
CDR3aa: CATDLAQHF
CDR3nt: TGTGCCACAGATCTGGCCCAGCATTTT

j_gene: TRBJ2-1
abundance: .
d_gene: .
v_gene: TRBV28
CDR3aa: CASSSPRGATGNEQFF
CDR3nt: TGTGCCAGCAGTTCCCCCCGGGGGGCCACGGGCAATGAGCAGTTCTTC

j_gene: TRBJ2-1
abundance: many
d_gene: .
v_gene: TRBV7-2
CDR3aa: CASSSPGRVLNEQFF
CDR3nt: TGTGCCAGCAGCTCCCCGGGTAGGGTCCTCAATGAGCAGTTCTTC